This T cell receptor beta chain comes out of a study of spatial heterogeneity in lung cancer. Findings and limits, study-wide: Tumoral mutation counts were tracked by counts of expanded intratumoral alpha and beta TCRs.

Carried by each TCR cDNA molecule was a unique molecular identifier. Using its own MiXCR run on the 5' RACE reads, TCRdb lists one record per CDR3 protein. Here the sample spans 20,000 to 25,000 distinct CDR3 sequences, 6.4% being singletons. Per the germline V gene, CDR1 is SEHNR and CDR2 is FQNEAQ (reference sequence). V was clipped by 0 bases and J by 1 base; unmatched bases: 12. There are 19 residues in the CDR3. This clonotype was observed many times. Its antigen is as yet unknown. Time point here: sample taken at primary tumor resection. There were 72 donors, all of them untreated patients with early-stage non-small cell lung cancer. Tumor, nontumor lung or frozen PBMC supplied whole RNA that was sequenced unsorted.

This TCR derives from a male donor with early-stage non-small cell lung cancer. The rearrangement uses TRBV7-9 and TRBJ1-1, with TRBD1 matching over 9 bases. Specimen: lung tumor tissue, collected at surgery. For the CDR3, the DNA is TGTGCCAGCAGCTTAGCTCGTCGGACAGGGGAAATAGAGAACACTGAAGCTTTCTTT. This encodes CASSLARRTGEIENTEAFF. The full variable domain, in which reference TRBV7-9 and TRBJ1-1 provide the parts outside the CDR3, is DTGVSQNPRHKITKRGQNVTFRCDPISEHNRLYWYRQTLGQGPEFLTYFQNEAQLEKSRLLSDRFSAERPKGSFSTLEIQRTEQGDSAMYLCASSLARRTGEIENTEAFFGQGTRLTVV.